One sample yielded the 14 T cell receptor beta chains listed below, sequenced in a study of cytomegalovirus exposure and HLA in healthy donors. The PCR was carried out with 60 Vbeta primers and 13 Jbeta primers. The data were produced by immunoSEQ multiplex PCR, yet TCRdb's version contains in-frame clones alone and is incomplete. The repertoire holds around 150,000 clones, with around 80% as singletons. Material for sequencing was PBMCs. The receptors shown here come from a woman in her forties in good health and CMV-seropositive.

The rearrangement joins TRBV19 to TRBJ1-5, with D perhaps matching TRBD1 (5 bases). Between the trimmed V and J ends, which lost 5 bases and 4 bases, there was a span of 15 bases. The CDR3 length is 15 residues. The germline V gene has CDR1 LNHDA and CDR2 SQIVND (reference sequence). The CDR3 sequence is CASSSAGIGNQPQHF. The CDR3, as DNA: TGTGCCAGTAGTTCTGCAGGGATAGGAAATCAGCCCCAGCATTTT.

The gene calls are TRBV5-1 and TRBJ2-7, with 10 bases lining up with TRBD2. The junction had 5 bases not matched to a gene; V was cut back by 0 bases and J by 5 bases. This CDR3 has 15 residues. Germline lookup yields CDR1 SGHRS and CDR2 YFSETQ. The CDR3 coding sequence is TGCGCCAGCAGCTTGGTCGGGACTAGCGTCGACGAGCAGTACTTC. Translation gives CASSLVGTSVDEQYF.

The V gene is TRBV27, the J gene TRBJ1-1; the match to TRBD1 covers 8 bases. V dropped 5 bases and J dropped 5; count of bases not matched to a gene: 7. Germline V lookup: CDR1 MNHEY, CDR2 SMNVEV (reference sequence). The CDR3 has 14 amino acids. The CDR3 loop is CASSPDRGGTEAFF. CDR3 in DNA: TGTGCCAGCAGTCCCGACAGGGGAGGAACTGAAGCTTTCTTT.

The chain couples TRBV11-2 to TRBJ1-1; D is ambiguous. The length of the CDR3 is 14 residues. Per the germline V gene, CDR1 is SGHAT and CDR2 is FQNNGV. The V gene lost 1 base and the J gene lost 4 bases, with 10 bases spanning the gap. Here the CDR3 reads CASSLVGMSTEAFF. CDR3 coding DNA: TGTGCCAGCAGCTTAGTCGGGATGAGCACTGAAGCTTTCTTT.

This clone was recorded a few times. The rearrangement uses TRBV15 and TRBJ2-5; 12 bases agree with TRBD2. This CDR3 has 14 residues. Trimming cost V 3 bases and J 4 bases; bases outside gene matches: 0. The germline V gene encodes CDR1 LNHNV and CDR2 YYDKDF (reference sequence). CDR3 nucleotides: TGTGCCACCAGCAGGGGACTAGCGGGAGAGACCCAGTACTTC. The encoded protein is CATSRGLAGETQYF.

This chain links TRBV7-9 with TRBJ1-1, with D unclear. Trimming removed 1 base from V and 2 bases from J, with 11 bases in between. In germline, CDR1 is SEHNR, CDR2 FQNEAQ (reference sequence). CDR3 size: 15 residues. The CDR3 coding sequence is TGTGCCAGCAGCTTAGGTCGTTTTATAAACACTGAAGCTTTCTTT. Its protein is CASSLGRFINTEAFF.

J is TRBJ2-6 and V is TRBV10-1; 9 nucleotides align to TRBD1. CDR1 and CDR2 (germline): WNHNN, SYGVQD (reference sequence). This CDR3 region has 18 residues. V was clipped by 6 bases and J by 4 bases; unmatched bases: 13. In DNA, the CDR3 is TGCGCCAGCAGCCCTGGGACAGGGCTCCCGGGCGGGGCCAACGTCCTGACTTTC. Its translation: CASSPGTGLPGGANVLTF.

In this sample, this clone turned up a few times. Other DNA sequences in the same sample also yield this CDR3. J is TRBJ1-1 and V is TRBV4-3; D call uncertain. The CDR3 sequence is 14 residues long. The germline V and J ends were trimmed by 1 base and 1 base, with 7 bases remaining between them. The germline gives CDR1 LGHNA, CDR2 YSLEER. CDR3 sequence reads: CASSQAYKNTEAFF. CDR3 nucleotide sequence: TGCGCCAGCAGCCAAGCTTACAAGAACACTGAAGCTTTCTTT.

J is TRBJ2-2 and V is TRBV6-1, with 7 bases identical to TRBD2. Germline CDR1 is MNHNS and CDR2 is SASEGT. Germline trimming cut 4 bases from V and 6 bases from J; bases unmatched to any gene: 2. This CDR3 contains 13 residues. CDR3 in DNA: TGTGCCAGCAGTGCAACTAGCGCCGGGGAGCTGTTTTTT. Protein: CASSATSAGELFF.

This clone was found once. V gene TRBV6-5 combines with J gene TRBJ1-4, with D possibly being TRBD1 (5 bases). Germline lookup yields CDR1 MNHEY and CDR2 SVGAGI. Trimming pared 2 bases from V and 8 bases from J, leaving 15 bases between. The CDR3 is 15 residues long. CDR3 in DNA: TGTGCCAGCAGTTACCAACAGGTCGGGAGGGAAAAACTGTTTTTT. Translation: CASSYQQVGREKLFF.

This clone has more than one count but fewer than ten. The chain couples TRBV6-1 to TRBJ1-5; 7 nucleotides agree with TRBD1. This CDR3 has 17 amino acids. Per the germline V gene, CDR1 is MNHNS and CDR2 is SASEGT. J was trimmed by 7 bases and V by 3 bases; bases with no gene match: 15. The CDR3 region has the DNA TGTGCCAGCAGTGACCTATCGACAGGGACCCAGGACCAGCCCCAGCATTTT. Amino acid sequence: CASSDLSTGTQDQPQHF.

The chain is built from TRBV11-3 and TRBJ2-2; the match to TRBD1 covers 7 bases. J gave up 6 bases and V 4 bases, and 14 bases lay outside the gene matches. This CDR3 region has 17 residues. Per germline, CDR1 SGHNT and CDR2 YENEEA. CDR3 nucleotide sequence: TGTGCCAGCAGCTCGACGAGGGGGCTGATTTCGTCCGGGGAGCTGTTTTTT. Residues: CASSSTRGLISSGELFF.

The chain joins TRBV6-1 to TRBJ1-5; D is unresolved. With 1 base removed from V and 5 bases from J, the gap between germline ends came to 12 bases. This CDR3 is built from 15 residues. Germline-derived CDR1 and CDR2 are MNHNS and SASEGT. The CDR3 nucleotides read TGTGCCAGCAGTGAAGGGGCCGTTTCATATCAGCCCCAGCATTTT. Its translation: CASSEGAVSYQPQHF.

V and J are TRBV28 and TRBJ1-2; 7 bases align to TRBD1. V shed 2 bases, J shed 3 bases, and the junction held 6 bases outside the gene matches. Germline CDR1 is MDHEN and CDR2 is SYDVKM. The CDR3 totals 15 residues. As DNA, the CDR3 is TGTGCCAGCAGTTTAACGGGCAGGGGGGACTATGGCTACACCTTC. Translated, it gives CASSLTGRGDYGYTF.